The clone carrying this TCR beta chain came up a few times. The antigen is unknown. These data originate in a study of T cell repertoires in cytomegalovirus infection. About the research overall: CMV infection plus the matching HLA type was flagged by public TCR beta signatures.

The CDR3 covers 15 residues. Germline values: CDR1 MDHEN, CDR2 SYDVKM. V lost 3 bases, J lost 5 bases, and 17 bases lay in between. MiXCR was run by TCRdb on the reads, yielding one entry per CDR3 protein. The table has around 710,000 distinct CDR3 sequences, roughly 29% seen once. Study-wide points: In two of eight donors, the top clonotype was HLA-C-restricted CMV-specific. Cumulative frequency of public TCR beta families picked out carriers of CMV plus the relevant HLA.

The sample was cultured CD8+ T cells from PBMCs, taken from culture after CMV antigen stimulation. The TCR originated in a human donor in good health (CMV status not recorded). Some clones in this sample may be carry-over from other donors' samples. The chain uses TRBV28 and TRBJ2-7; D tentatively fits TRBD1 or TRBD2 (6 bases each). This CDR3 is CASSFRDRGEHEQYF. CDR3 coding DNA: TGTGCCAGCAGTTTCAGGGATAGGGGGGAACACGAGCAGTACTTC.